The next 9 T cell receptor beta chains were all read from a single sample in a study of early T cells in non-severe SARS-CoV-2 infection. TCRdb recomputed calls from the 5' RACE reads with MiXCR, one row per CDR3 protein. The sample records tens of thousands of distinct CDR3 sequences, roughly 9.2% being singletons. The sample comprised whole blood. These receptors all come from an adult who was a healthcare worker with PCR-confirmed SARS-CoV-2 infection or an uninfected control (not recorded which).

J is TRBJ2-1 and V is TRBV7-2; D is undetermined. From germline, CDR1 is SGHTA and CDR2 FQGNSA. This CDR3 is built from 15 residues. V was shortened by 1 base and J by 6 bases, with 13 bases between the two germline ends. The CDR3 nucleotides read TGTGCCAGCAGCTTAGATTTGACCGAAGGCAATGAGCAGTTCTTC. It codes for CASSLDLTEGNEQFF. Drawing the rest from reference TRBV7-2 and TRBJ2-1, the complete variable domain is GAGVSQSPSNKVTEKGKDVELRCDPISGHTALYWYRQSLGQGLEFLIYFQGNSAPDKSGLPSDRFSAERTGGSVSTLTIQRTQQEDSAVYLCASSLDLTEGNEQFFGPGTRLTVL.

Ten or more counts support this clonotype. The J gene is TRBJ2-5, the V gene TRBV11-2; D is uncertain. Trimming pared 1 base from V and 6 bases from J, leaving 9 bases between. The CDR3 is 13 residues long. Germline CDR1 reads SGHAT; CDR2 reads FQNNGV. Here the CDR3 reads CASSLVIRKTQYF. CDR3 DNA: TGTGCCAGCAGCTTAGTAATTCGAAAGACCCAGTACTTC.

As regards this clonotype: This clone may be a read error of a much larger clone one base away. The chain recombines TRBV3-1 with TRBJ2-1, with a possible D match to TRBD2 (6 bases). In germline, CDR1 is LGHDT, CDR2 YNNKEL (reference sequence). The CDR3 sequence is 14 residues long. With 4 bases removed from V and 9 bases from J, the gap between germline ends came to 16 bases. The CDR3 loop reads CASSPQGRRGEQFF. For the CDR3, the DNA is TGTGCCAGCAGCCCCCAAGGAAGGAGGGGTGAGCAGTTCTTC.

This clonotype was picked up many times. The CDR3 coding sequence is TGTGCCAGCAGCTTAGGAAAGGACTGGGGCCACTACGAGCAGTACTTC. It yields the protein CASSLGKDWGHYEQYF. V gene TRBV11-1 combines with J gene TRBJ2-7; D may be TRBD1 or TRBD2 (5 bases each). This CDR3 has 16 amino acids. The germline gives CDR1 SGHAT, CDR2 FQDESV (reference sequence). With 1 base removed from V and 3 bases from J, the gap between germline ends came to 16 bases.

V gene TRBV10-2 combines with J gene TRBJ2-6; D unclear. This CDR3 is 17 amino acids long. The germline V and J ends were trimmed by 1 base and 0 bases, with 10 bases remaining between them. Germline lookup yields CDR1 WSHSY and CDR2 SAAADI. Here the CDR3 reads CASSEWSPSSGANVLTF. The CDR3 coding sequence is TGCGCCAGCAGTGAGTGGAGTCCTTCCTCTGGGGCCAACGTCCTGACTTTC.

V is TRBV25-1 and J is TRBJ2-7; D tentatively fits TRBD1 or TRBD2 (5 bases each). This CDR3 is built from 14 residues. CDR1 and CDR2 from the germline V gene are MGHDK and SYGVNS. V was cut by 3 bases and J by 3 bases, with 12 bases left in between. Written as DNA, the CDR3 is TGTGCCAGCAGTGACTCCGGGACCATCTACGAGCAGTACTTC. It translates to CASSDSGTIYEQYF.

The chain employs TRBV7-2 and TRBJ2-1, with D possibly being TRBD2 (6 bases). Germline values: CDR1 SGHTA, CDR2 FQGNSA. The CDR3 sequence is 15 residues long. Between the trimmed V and J ends, which lost 5 bases and 2 bases, there was a span of 13 bases. The CDR3 DNA reads TGTGCCAGCAGCACTAGTGGGGGGACCTACAATGAGCAGTTCTTC. Amino acid sequence: CASSTSGGTYNEQFF.

The table lists this clonotype with many counts. J is TRBJ2-7 and V is TRBV7-2, with TRBD1 matching 8 bases. With V trimmed by 2 bases and J by 5 bases, 5 bases remained unmatched. This CDR3 region has 14 residues. CDR1 is SGHTA and CDR2 is FQGNSA in the germline V gene. For the CDR3, the DNA is TGTGCCAGCAGCTTATTGGACAGGGAGGACGAGCAGTACTTC. As protein: CASSLLDREDEQYF.

This clonotype was counted ten times or more. The chain uses TRBV19 and TRBJ2-1, with 10 bases identical to TRBD2. Germline CDR1 and CDR2: LNHDA and SQIVND (reference sequence). The CDR3 is 16 residues long. V gave up 3 bases and J gave up 2 bases; unmatched junction bases: 4. This chain's CDR3 is CASSILSGGAYNEQFF. As DNA, the CDR3 is TGTGCCAGTAGTATCCTAAGCGGGGGGGCCTACAATGAGCAGTTCTTC. The variable domain in full, with the rest retrieved from reference TRBV19 and TRBJ2-1, is DGGITQSPKYLFRKEGQNVTLSCEQNLNHDAMYWYRQDPGQGLRLIYYSQIVNDFQKGDIAEGYSVSREKKESFPLTVTSAQKNPTAFYLCASSILSGGAYNEQFFGPGTRLTVL.